A single sample gave rise to the 7 T cell receptor beta chains below, sequenced in a study of blood T cells in healthy people across ages. Through a sample-barcoded 5' primer and a J-beta primer mix, a second PCR was run for roughly 6 to 11 cycles. MiXCR, applied by TCRdb to the 5' RACE reads, yields one record per CDR3 protein. This table holds under 950,000 distinct CDR3 sequences, about 20% found once. The source material was blood. These receptors all come from a man between 65 and 85 years old in good health.

The chain recombines TRBV20-1 with TRBJ2-5; D possibly uses TRBD1 or TRBD2 (6 bases each). The DNA end is a closer match to TRBJ2-1, so the J assignment may be wrong. This CDR3 spans 12 amino acids. Germline CDR1 reads DFQATT; CDR2 reads SNEGSKA (reference sequence). This CDR3 is CSAGGTWDEQFF. The CDR3 DNA reads as TGCAGTGCCGGAGGGACATGGGATGAGCAGTTCTTC.

The chain combines TRBV3-1 with TRBJ2-7; 7 positions agree with TRBD2. The last part of the DNA fits TRBJ2-1 better; the J call may be wrong. This CDR3 spans 15 amino acids. Germline values: CDR1 LGHDT, CDR2 YNNKEL (reference sequence). The chain's CDR3 is CASSHGTIRYNEQFF. CDR3 DNA: TGTGCCAGCAGCCATGGGACTATACGTTACAATGAGCAGTTCTTC.

The rearrangement uses TRBV27 and TRBJ2-1; D possibly corresponds to TRBD1 (5 bases). The CDR3 consists of 17 residues. Germline CDR1 MNHEY, CDR2 SMNVEV (reference sequence). The V end was cut by 1 base, the J end by 2 bases, with 15 bases between. CDR3 coding DNA: TGTGCCAGCAGTTTATGGTCGGCCAAGGGGACCTACAATGAGCAGTTCTTC. It specifies CASSLWSAKGTYNEQFF.

The chain couples TRBV12-3 or TRBV12-4 to TRBJ1-3, with D possibly TRBD1 on 5 matching bases. The ends were cut back, 10 bases at V and 0 bases at J, with 16 bases in the middle. CDR3 size: 15 residues. The CDR3 coding sequence is TGTGCCAACAAGGGGAGTGGGACCTCTGGAAACACCATATATTTT. It yields the protein CANKGSGTSGNTIYF.

The CDR3: CASSPRDGHNEKLFF. CDR3 sequence (DNA): TGTGCCAGCAGTCCCAGGGACGGCCATAATGAAAAACTGTTTTTT. The chain couples TRBV27 to TRBJ1-4; perhaps TRBD1 as D (5 bases). The CDR3 consists of 15 residues. V dropped 5 bases and J dropped 4 bases, with 14 bases sitting between them. The germline CDR1 and CDR2 sequences are MNHEY and SMNVEV (reference sequence).

This clonotype was seen a single time. The chain employs TRBV5-1 and TRBJ1-1, with 8 bases lining up with TRBD1. The V segment lost 5 bases and the J segment 0 bases; nucleotides outside the gene matches: 9. The germline CDR1 and CDR2 sequences are SGHRS and YFSETQ. There are 16 residues in the CDR3. The CDR3 bases are TGCGCCAGCAGTATATTTCCGGGACAGGTGAACACTGAAGCTTTCTTT. This sequence encodes CASSIFPGQVNTEAFF.

The chain uses TRBV12-3 or TRBV12-4 and TRBJ2-6, with 9 bases that match TRBD2. The CDR3 extends over 17 amino acids. V lost 3 bases and J lost 1; bases outside the gene matches: 4. The CDR3 protein is CASSFLAGASGANVLTF. CDR3 in DNA: TGTGCCAGCAGTTTTTTAGCGGGAGCTTCTGGGGCCAACGTCCTGACTTTC.